These T cell receptor beta chains were read from a single sample in a study of blood T cell repertoires in COVID-19. Clones were sequenced by immunoSEQ multiplex PCR, and TCRdb holds only the in-frame ones, with some missing. This table has about 69,000 clones, 80% to 85% appearing once. The sequenced sample consisted of peripheral blood. The receptors shown here come from a woman aged 80 or older with acute or convalescent COVID-19. Each CDR3 is given with its conserved first and last residue.

v_call | cdr3_aa
TRBV7-3 | CASSLLVRGGYGYTF
TRBV29-1 | CSVAEQYNEQFF
TRBV4-1 | CASSRGQGATEAFF
TRBV5-4 | CASSSGRDRTGNTIYF
TRBV6-5 | CASRGDRASGNTIYF
TRBV25-1 | CASSLPGQSYEQYF
TRBV27 | CASSRQGAISDTQYF
TRBV7-9 | CASSTHRDPYTEAFF
TRBV12-3/TRBV12-4 | CASSLTSTGELFF
TRBV5-6 | CASSLGLAHNEQFF
TRBV11-2 | CASSAKGLAETNEQFF
TRBV27 | CASSPGLAVTDTQYF
TRBV19 | CASRAGQGANVLTF
TRBV2 | CASSDSRQGSEKLFF
TRBV18 | CASSPVQGGNTIYF
TRBV19 | CASRPLNPLIEAFF
TRBV5-1 | CASYLQPGQPYEQYF
TRBV6-6 | CASSTGTGYYGYTF
TRBV10-2 | CASSESRHRGNYEQYF
TRBV9 | CASSARGAEQFF
TRBV13 | CASSVRGSTQETQYF
TRBV27 | CASTSSGTGSEQYF
TRBV9 | CASSVGTGGSNQPQHF
TRBV30 | CAWTPVSGYTF